A single sample is the source of the 24 T cell receptor beta chains below, sequenced in a study of PD-L1 blockade in urothelial cancer. The protocol was immunoSEQ multiplex PCR, while the TCRdb copy is restricted to in-frame clones and leaves out a portion. The table lists under 130,000 clones, 70% to 85% of them singletons. Sequencing used PBMCs, obtained around atezolizumab (anti-PD-L1) treatment. The receptors were gathered from a man between 45 and 60 years old with urothelial cancer.

This chain links TRBV9 with TRBJ2-2, with D possibly TRBD1 on 6 matching bases. The CDR3 sequence is 14 residues long. Germline V gene data show CDR1 as SGDLS and CDR2 as YYNGEE. V was clipped by 3 bases and J by 7 bases, with 13 bases between them. The CDR3, as DNA: TGTGCCAGCAGCGACAGGGTTAAGGACGGGGAGCTGTTTTTT. It yields the protein CASSDRVKDGELFF.

Only a few counts were recorded for this clone. The rearrangement uses TRBV6-1 and TRBJ2-7; 7 bases match TRBD1. CDR1 and CDR2 (germline): MNHNS, SASEGT. Trimming at V came to 0 bases and at J to 3 bases, leaving 5 bases not matched to a gene. The length of the CDR3 is 15 residues. The CDR3 loop is CASSEALGTVYEQYF. Written as DNA, the CDR3 is TGTGCCAGCAGTGAAGCGTTAGGGACAGTCTACGAGCAGTACTTC.

This rearrangement joins TRBV7-2 to TRBJ2-1, with D perhaps TRBD1 (6 bases). The V end lost 7 bases, the J end lost 2 bases, and 12 bases lay between the germline ends. CDR1 and CDR2 from the germline V gene are SGHTA and FQGNSA. The CDR3 is 14 amino acids. CDR3 sequence reads: CASTGQSTYNEQFF. In DNA, the CDR3 is TGTGCCAGCACCGGACAGTCCACCTACAATGAGCAGTTCTTC.

V usage is TRBV6-1 and J usage is TRBJ2-3; a weak D match, TRBD2 (5 bases). V was cut by 3 bases and J by 7 bases, with 14 bases left in between. The CDR3 runs 14 residues. Germline V gene data show CDR1 as MNHNS and CDR2 as SASEGT. CDR3 amino acids: CASSERVGPYTQYF. The CDR3, as DNA: TGTGCCAGCAGTGAGCGGGTAGGACCATATACGCAGTATTTT.

The V gene is TRBV9, the J gene TRBJ2-3, with 14 nucleotides matching TRBD2. Germline CDR1 reads SGDLS; CDR2 reads YYNGEE. CDR3 size: 19 residues. The trim removed 4 bases at V and 2 bases at J, leaving 12 bases unmatched. The CDR3 DNA reads as TGTGCCAGCAGCTCTGTCCCGGGACTAGCGGGGGAATCCACAGATACGCAGTATTTT. The encoded protein is CASSSVPGLAGESTDTQYF.

The chain couples TRBV5-1 to TRBJ2-4; 8 bases agree with TRBD1. CDR3 length equals 19 residues. V was pared by 4 bases and J by 0 bases, with 15 bases of the junction left unmatched. Looked up from germline, CDR1 is SGHRS and CDR2 is YFSETQ. The CDR3 loop is CASSHGQGGGGLAKNIQYF. The CDR3 DNA reads TGCGCCAGCAGCCATGGACAGGGTGGAGGTGGGCTAGCCAAAAACATTCAGTACTTC.

The chain joins TRBV4-1 to TRBJ2-7, with 13 bases that match TRBD2. The J segment lost 3 bases and the V segment lost 5 bases, leaving 4 bases of the junction unmatched. The CDR3 sequence is 15 residues long. CDR1 MGHRA and CDR2 YSYEKL come from the germline V gene. CDR3 sequence reads: CASSWTSGSLYEQYF. The CDR3 nucleotides read TGCGCCAGCAGCTGGACTAGCGGGAGCCTCTACGAGCAGTACTTC.

This clone came up a few times. The chain links TRBV21-1 to TRBJ2-1; the table's D call, TRBD2, has no DNA check behind it. TRBV21-1 is tagged as a pseudogene. CDR3 size: 18 residues. CDR3 sequence reads: CASNLVHSGRHFYNEQFF. The CDR3 DNA follows: TGTGCCAGCAACCTCGTCCATAGCGGGAGGCACTTTTACAATGAGCAGTTCTTC.

The chain recombines TRBV5-1 with TRBJ2-1; 9 bases fit TRBD1. V lost 0 bases, J lost 6 bases, and 1 base stayed unmatched. Germline V gene data show CDR1 as SGHRS and CDR2 as YFSETQ. The CDR3 has 14 residues. The CDR3 nucleotides are TGCGCCAGCAGCTTGGGGGGACAGGGCAATGAGCAGTTCTTC. It specifies CASSLGGQGNEQFF.

The V call is TRBV14, the J call TRBJ2-6, with TRBD2 as a possible D gene (6 bases). The CDR3 has 17 residues. V lost 4 bases and J 0 bases, leaving 13 bases between the germline ends. Germline V gene data show CDR1 as SGHDN and CDR2 as FVKESK. CDR3 loop: CASSPPRGNSGANVLTF. As DNA, the CDR3 is TGTGCCAGCAGCCCCCCCCGGGGGAACTCTGGGGCCAACGTCCTGACTTTC.

CDR3: CASSQRRGGTGELFF. In nucleotides, the CDR3 is TGTGCCAGCAGCCAGAGGAGGGGGGGCACCGGGGAGCTGTTTTTT. The chain combines TRBV14 with TRBJ2-2; weak D call: TRBD2 (7 bases). V lost 3 bases and J lost 4, with 12 bases in between. The CDR3 extends over 15 amino acids. CDR1 is SGHDN, CDR2 FVKESK, per germline.

The gene calls are TRBV18 and TRBJ1-5; D ambiguous. V shed 3 bases and J shed 1 base, with 7 bases lying between them. Germline V gene data show CDR1 as KGHSH and CDR2 as LQKENI. The CDR3 has 14 residues. CDR3 sequence reads: CASSPVESNQPQHF. The CDR3 DNA reads as TGTGCCAGCTCACCCGTGGAGAGCAATCAGCCCCAGCATTTT.

This chain links TRBV5-1 with TRBJ1-1, with D perhaps matching TRBD1 (5 bases). The V end was cut by 1 base, the J end by 4 bases, with 14 bases between. CDR1 and CDR2 from the germline V gene are SGHRS and YFSETQ. The CDR3 is made up of 15 amino acids. Written as DNA, the CDR3 is TGCGCCAGCAGCTTGTCTCCTGTCGGGGGCACTGAAGCTTTCTTT. It translates to CASSLSPVGGTEAFF.

This chain connects TRBV19 to TRBJ1-1, with 7 bases identical to TRBD1. The length of the CDR3 is 14 residues. CDR1 is LNHDA, CDR2 SQIVND, per germline (reference sequence). Trimming cost V 8 bases and J 3 bases; bases outside gene matches: 9. CDR3 nucleotide sequence: TGTGCCAGTCGCGACAGGGATGGGGACACTGAAGCTTTCTTT. This translates into CASRDRDGDTEAFF.

Only one count was recorded for this clone. The chain carries TRBV6-1 and TRBJ2-6; D remains ambiguous. Looked up from germline, CDR1 is MNHNS and CDR2 is SASEGT. This CDR3 has 15 residues. V was pared by 2 bases and J by 1 base, with 6 bases between. This chain's CDR3 is CASSEPFSGANVLTF. For the CDR3, the DNA is TGTGCCAGCAGTGAACCGTTTTCTGGGGCCAACGTCCTGACTTTC.

For this clone: Distinct nucleotide sequences in the sample also encode this CDR3. The V and J genes are TRBV6-5 and TRBJ2-7; 9 bases map to TRBD1. There are 14 residues in the CDR3. CDR1 MNHEY and CDR2 SVGAGI come from the germline V gene. Trimming removed 4 bases from V and 2 bases from J; junction bases left unmatched: 3. The DNA of the CDR3 is TGTGCCAGCAGTTCGGGACAGGGCCCCTACGAGCAGTACTTC. This gives the protein CASSSGQGPYEQYF.

The CDR3 here is CASSPYRGRDTIYF. The CDR3 region has the DNA TGTGCCAGCAGTCCCTACAGGGGACGGGACACCATATATTTT. This chain uses TRBV27 with TRBJ1-3; 7 bases are a match to TRBD1. Trimming removed 5 bases from V and 8 bases from J; junction bases left unmatched: 9. This CDR3 has 14 residues. CDR1 MNHEY and CDR2 SMNVEV come from the germline V gene (reference sequence).

The chain recombines TRBV29-1 with TRBJ2-5; D is undetermined. Trimming took 7 bases from V and 4 from J, leaving 10 bases between them. CDR1 and CDR2 (germline): SQVTM, ANQGSEA. This CDR3 has 11 amino acids. CDR3 residues: CSAGPVETQYF. The DNA for the CDR3 is TGCAGCGCAGGTCCGGTAGAGACCCAGTACTTC.

The count of this clone is one. The CDR3 here is CASSFIGGYKTQYF. DNA for the CDR3: TGTGCCAGCAGCTTCATTGGCGGATACAAGACCCAGTACTTC. The chain uses TRBV7-8 and TRBJ2-5; D ambiguous. CDR1 SGHVS and CDR2 FQNEAQ come from the germline V gene. The length of the CDR3 is 14 residues. Trimming cost V 3 bases and J 6 bases, with 14 bases left between them.

The chain recombines TRBV28 with TRBJ2-1; D is perhaps TRBD2 (6 bases). This CDR3 is 16 amino acids long. V was trimmed by 5 bases and J by 0 bases, leaving 14 bases between them. The germline V gene encodes CDR1 MDHEN and CDR2 SYDVKM. The CDR3 bases are TGTGCCAGCAGTCCACTGGGACTGGCCTCCTACAATGAGCAGTTCTTC. Residues: CASSPLGLASYNEQFF.

This clone was found once. The J gene is TRBJ2-5, the V gene TRBV5-1, with D possibly matching TRBD2 (7 bases). The CDR3 runs to 14 residues. V dropped 1 base and J dropped 5 bases, with 12 bases sitting between them. From germline, CDR1 is SGHRS and CDR2 YFSETQ. Here the CDR3 reads CASSLRGGAETQYF. The CDR3 nucleotides read TGCGCCAGCAGCTTGAGGGGGGGGGCCGAGACCCAGTACTTC.

The V and J genes are TRBV5-1 and TRBJ1-1; 10 bases agree with TRBD1. Germline assignment: CDR1 SGHRS and CDR2 YFSETQ. The CDR3 contains 18 residues. V lost 0 bases, J lost 4 bases, and 12 bases stayed unmatched. The CDR3 nucleotides are TGCGCCAGCAGCTTGGGTTGGGGACAGGGGCGGGCGAGCACTGAAGCTTTCTTT. Amino acids: CASSLGWGQGRASTEAFF.

This sequence joins TRBV9 and TRBJ2-7; 11 bases line up with TRBD2. Germline V gene data show CDR1 as SGDLS and CDR2 as YYNGEE. The trim removed 0 bases at V and 3 bases at J, leaving 5 bases unmatched. The CDR3 has 16 residues. This CDR3 is CASSVGSGTSGYEQYF. CDR3 sequence (DNA): TGTGCCAGCAGCGTAGGATCCGGGACTAGCGGCTACGAGCAGTACTTC.

This clone came up a few times. The V call is TRBV30, the J call TRBJ1-4; maybe TRBD1 (5 bases). CDR1 is GTSNPN and CDR2 is SVGIG in the germline V gene (reference sequence). Trimming pared 1 base from V and 0 bases from J, leaving 6 bases between. This CDR3 spans 14 amino acids. The CDR3: CAWSGTTTNEKLFF. CDR3 nucleotide sequence: TGTGCCTGGAGTGGGACAACAACTAATGAAAAACTGTTTTTT.